This TCR beta chain was identified during a study of identical twins. Study outcomes and limitations: Analyses of zero insertions could be partly confounded by invariant MAIT and iNKT cells. Without tracking the same donors, conclusions rested on cross-sectional statistical analysis.

At least ten counts were recorded for this clonotype. The antigen is undetermined. The trim removed 5 bases at V and 1 base at J, leaving 5 bases unmatched. The CDR3 extends over 16 amino acids. The germline V gene encodes CDR1 SGHDT and CDR2 YYEEEE. MiXCR, run by TCRdb on the 5' RACE reads, gives a single entry per CDR3 protein. This table has some 600,000 distinct CDR3 sequences, just over 7% appearing once. Separately, the same data were catalogued under a study of yellow fever vaccine responses in identical twins.

This receptor was obtained from a woman younger than 30 in good health. The genes are TRBV5-6 and TRBJ2-5; 13 bases match TRBD2. Sequencing was performed on PBMCs. The DNA for the CDR3 is TGTGCCAGCAGGACGGGACTAGCGGGAACCCAAGAGACCCAGTACTTC. Translation gives CASRTGLAGTQETQYF.